The present entry profiles one T cell receptor (beta chain) with its context. Its specificity is not known. PCR primers comprised 60 Vbeta and 13 Jbeta primers. The method was immunoSEQ multiplex PCR; TCRdb's version includes in-frame clones alone and lacks a portion of them. The sample contains under 150,000 clones, around 66% of which appear only once. V was pared by 1 base and J by 11 bases, with 14 bases of the junction left unmatched. The germline gives CDR1 KGHSY, CDR2 FQNENV. This CDR3 contains 17 residues. The sample is drawn from a study of cytomegalovirus exposure and HLA in healthy donors. Study-level points and caveats: Several of the most significant clusters appeared, in a later analysis, to be linked to common viral pathogens.

J is TRBJ1-6 and V is TRBV16, with 7 nucleotides matching TRBD1. The TCR sequence derives from a man aged 18 to 35 in good health and CMV-seropositive. Sequencing was carried out using PBMCs. The CDR3 nucleotides are TGTGCCAGCAGCCAATTTGGGTACAGGGGTATTTCGGCACCCCTCCACTTT. This codes for CASSQFGYRGISAPLHF.